This T cell receptor beta chain stems from a study of regulatory T cells in long-lasting Graves disease. Time point given: persistent/refractory GD, antithyroid drugs over 5 years with positive TRAb. RNA from PBMCs was the source of the TCR library. Each patient gave around 9.7 milliliters of EDTA-anticoagulated peripheral blood. This CDR3 has 14 amino acids. V gave up 11 bases and J gave up 3 bases; unmatched junction bases: 9. The germline V gene has CDR1 ENHRY and CDR2 SYGVKD. Construction of the TCR beta libraries employed iRepertoire HTBI primers in conjunction with Arm-PCR of CDR3 regions. TCRdb passed the multiplex PCR reads through MiXCR, listing each CDR3 protein once. The sample lists about 450,000 distinct CDR3 sequences, 23% seen once, with 26% in the top ten.

This clonotype was obtained from a female donor with Graves disease. This specimen consisted of peripheral blood mononuclear cells (PBMCs), obtained when the disease was refractory, from a patient treated with antithyroid drugs. V is TRBV10-3 and J is TRBJ2-3; 9 bases are shared with TRBD2. Written as DNA, the CDR3 is TGTGCCCCCACTCCGGGACTAGCAACAGATACGCAGTATTTT. Translating gives CAPTPGLATDTQYF.